This section outlines one TCR beta chain sequence together with its context. This clonotype was seen ten or more times. What antigen it recognizes has not been identified. Per-base quality was not reported, and no clone a single base away is much larger than it. CDR1 is given as SGHRS and CDR2 as YFSETQ, both from the germline V gene. V lost 3 bases and J lost 6 bases; the stretch between them is 12 bases long. Including the terminal cysteine and phenylalanine, the CDR3 comprises 13 residues. Kept here is only the CDR3 DNA, which spans 39 bases and is read in frame from base 1. The sample is drawn from a study (dated by TCRdb to the mid-2010s). A note on the overall study: The study set out to test whether tumor-infiltrating Tregs in breast cancer get recruited from blood Tregs or are instead converted in situ from other CD4+ T cell subsets. Study-level results and caveats: The larger-cohort validation was restricted to a single TCR beta V-J rearrangement rather than whole repertoires. The greatest overlap of tumor-infiltrating Treg TCR alpha and beta sequences was with tumor naive CD4+ T cells, followed next by blood naive CD4+ T cells. Tumor memory CD4+ T cell TCR gene usage was found to cluster with blood and lymph node memory CD4+ cells and with lymph node naive CD4+ cells.

Cells that were CD4+CD25+CD127-/low were isolated as Tregs. Tregs, naive and memory CD4+ T cells from tumor, blood and ipsilateral draining lymph nodes of roughly 5 breast cancer patients underwent full-length TCR alpha and beta sequencing. Tumor tissue, along with lymph nodes from ipsilateral axillary dissection, was perfused with PBS, minced, and then digested using collagenase I and hyaluronidase. Ficoll density gradient centrifugation was used to isolate mononuclear cells from either lymph nodes or roughly 46 ml of peripheral blood. FACS confirmed that the sorted cell populations were more than 90% pure. Amplification of full-length TCR variable regions was done by 5' RACE PCR using constant-region reverse primers, and this step was followed by semi-nested PCR with Nested Universal Primer A. Using the ReliaPrep RNA Cell Miniprep System, total RNA was extracted, and the SMARTer RACE 5'/3' Kit was then used to reverse transcribe the RNA into 5'RACE-ready cDNA. Multiplex adaptors were used to barcode full-length TCR alpha and beta libraries, and the barcoded libraries were sequenced on an Illumina MiSeq. Per the authors' processing: Sequencing data were pooled across the five patients for each of nine subset-tissue groups and compared by unsupervised clustering of TCR gene usage. The Morisita-Horn index was used to calculate repertoire similarity, with shared sequences weighted by how much each contributed to each repertoire. Starting from the raw public reads, TCRdb applied fastp trimming at Q25, assembled clones with MiXCR and retained in-frame beta chains. Rows are combined by CDR3 protein, so each entry shows the most common genes and DNA. The V and J calls reflect TCRdb's pipeline rather than the authors' work. The sample profile shows 35,000 to 45,000 distinct CDR3 sequences; about a fifth of them were found once. In total, the top ten clones hold 4.3% of the sample.

The chain uses TRBV5-1 and TRBJ2-5, with no confident D gene call. This TCR came from a female donor with breast cancer. The sequenced sample was Tregs sorted from a lymph node. The nucleotides read TGCGCCAGCAGCTCGGACGCCCGGCAGACCCAGTACTTC. This gives the protein CASSSDARQTQYF.